The present T cell receptor beta chain was sequenced within a study of blood T cell repertoires in COVID-19. Assay: immunoSEQ multiplex PCR; the TCRdb copy retains only in-frame clones and omits some. The sample records over 250,000 clones, less than 90% being singletons. The CDR3 contains 13 residues. V gave up 2 bases and J gave up 10 bases, with 14 bases separating them. CDR1 and CDR2 from the germline V gene are SEHNR and FQNEAQ (reference sequence). This clonotype was sampled from a human donor in a cohort sampled during active COVID-19. The specimen was peripheral blood. This sequence joins TRBV7-9 and TRBJ1-1; D perhaps matches TRBD1 (5 bases). DNA of the CDR3: TGTGCCAGCAGCTTAATTTTGGGGGGGACAGCTTTCTTT. It is translated as CASSLILGGTAFF.